Described below is a single T cell receptor (beta chain) sequence and its context. In this sample, this clone turned up once. Its antigen specificity is not known. Per-nucleotide qualities are absent, and no much larger clonotype sits a single base away. Collaborating institutions collected whole blood in K2EDTA tubes following their own protocols. Collaborator samples were shipped for TCRbeta analysis as frozen whole blood, isolated PBMCs, or DNA extracted from either sample type. TCRbeta CDR3 regions were amplified from genomic DNA using the immunoSEQ Assay, a bias-controlled multiplex PCR. In the source study's methods: Nucleated cell counts per sample were estimated from amplification of reference gene primers within the assay. To quantify the absolute abundance of each unique TCRbeta CDR3 rearrangement, sequence reads were collapsed and filtered. For each sample, productive Simpson clonality was calculated by taking the square root of Simpson's diversity index across productive rearrangements. In its TCRdb copy, this immuneACCESS table keeps in-frame sequences only and misses some clones. Where compared with another copy, unresolved V genes explain less than half of these, and the others have no known cause. The DNA was the basis for D and trimming; V, J and clone size are from that table. This sample holds some 170,000 clones; approximately 86% were observed only once. The top ten clones comprise roughly 1.6% of the sample.

The data stem from a study of blood T cell repertoires in COVID-19 (TCRdb year 2020). Study-wide context: Samples covering the acute and convalescent phases of COVID-19 were provided by collaborators in the United States, Italy and Spain. The material from the prospective study consisted of cDNA or gDNA derived from T cells, B-cell-depleted T cells, or PBMCs. Subjects who had been exposed to COVID-19, were actively infected with it, or had recovered from it provided the deeply sampled blood TCRbeta repertoires that made up the dataset. The repertoires were made available in a free public database intended to serve as a resource for research on the immune response to SARS-CoV-2. The samples were drawn from the first 160 participants of the ongoing ImmuneRACE study and from 950 to 1,500 subjects provided by 6 global collaborators. The sample metadata nearly always contained a de-identified subject ID, COVID-19 status, age in years and sex. Where available, HLA class I and class II types were obtained from metadata supplied by the sample provider rather than from assay-based typing. Findings and caveats that apply to the study as a whole: The quantity of clinical and demographic metadata differed by source and by participant and was supplied without curation.

The CDR3 contains 15 residues, cysteine and phenylalanine counted. CDR3 DNA is the only sequence kept; it has 45 bases, read in frame from the first base. Here V drops 4 bases and J drops 3 bases, and the junction holds 4 bases not matched to any gene. Reading the germline V gene gives CDR1 SGDLS and CDR2 YYNGEE. The material sequenced was peripheral blood. This chain joins TRBV9 to TRBJ2-1, with 10 central nucleotides matching TRBD1. The TCR was taken from a woman between 50 and 59 years old with acute or convalescent COVID-19. The bases read TGTGCCAGCAGCCCCCGGACAGGGGGCTACAATGAGCAGTTCTTC. Its translation is CASSPRTGGYNEQFF. Reference TRBV9 and TRBJ2-1 genes cover what lies past the CDR3, so the full variable domain is DSGVTQTPKHLITATGQRVTLRCSPRSGDLSVYWYQQSLDQGLQFLIQYYNGEERAKGNILERFSAQQFPDLHSELNLSSLELGDSALYFCASSPRTGGYNEQFFGPGTRLTVL.